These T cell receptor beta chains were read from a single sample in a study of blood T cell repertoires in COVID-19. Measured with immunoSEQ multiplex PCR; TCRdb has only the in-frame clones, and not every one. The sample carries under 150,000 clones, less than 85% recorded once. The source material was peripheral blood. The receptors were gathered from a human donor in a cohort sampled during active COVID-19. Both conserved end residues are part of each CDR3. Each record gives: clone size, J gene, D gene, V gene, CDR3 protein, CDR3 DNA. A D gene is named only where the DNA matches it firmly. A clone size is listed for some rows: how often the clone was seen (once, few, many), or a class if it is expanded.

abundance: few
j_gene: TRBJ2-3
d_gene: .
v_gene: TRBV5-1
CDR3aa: CASSVGVYFSTDTQYF
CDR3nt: TGCGCCAGCAGCGTCGGGGTTTACTTTTCAACAGATACGCAGTATTTT

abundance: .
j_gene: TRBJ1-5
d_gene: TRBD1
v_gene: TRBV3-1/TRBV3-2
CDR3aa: CASSPDGQGYNQPQHF
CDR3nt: TGTGCCAGCAGCCCTGATGGACAGGGTTACAATCAGCCCCAGCATTTT

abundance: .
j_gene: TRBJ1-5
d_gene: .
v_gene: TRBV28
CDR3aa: CATTTWTLSRQPQHF
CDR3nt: TGTGCCACCACCACGTGGACATTATCCCGTCAGCCCCAGCATTTT

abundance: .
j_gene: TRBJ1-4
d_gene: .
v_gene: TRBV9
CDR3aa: CASSAYSGAGGEKLFF
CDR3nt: TGTGCCAGCAGCGCGTACTCAGGGGCGGGTGGTGAAAAACTGTTTTTT

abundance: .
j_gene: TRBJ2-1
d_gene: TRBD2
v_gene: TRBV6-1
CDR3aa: CASSALAGALYNEQFF
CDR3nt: TGTGCCAGCAGTGCGTTAGCGGGGGCCCTCTACAATGAGCAGTTCTTC

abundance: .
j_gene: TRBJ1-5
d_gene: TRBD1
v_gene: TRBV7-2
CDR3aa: CASRTGQGNQPQHF
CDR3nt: TGTGCCAGCAGGACCGGACAGGGCAATCAGCCCCAGCATTTT

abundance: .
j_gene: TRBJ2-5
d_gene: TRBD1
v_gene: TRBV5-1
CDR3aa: CASSPRQGPETQYF
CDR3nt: TGCGCCAGCAGCCCTCGACAGGGTCCGGAGACCCAGTACTTC

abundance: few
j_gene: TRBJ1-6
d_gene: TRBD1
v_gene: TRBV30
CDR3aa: CAWSIRTGSYGGHSPLHF
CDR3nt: TGTGCCTGGAGTATCCGGACAGGGTCATATGGTGGTCATTCACCCCTCCACTTT

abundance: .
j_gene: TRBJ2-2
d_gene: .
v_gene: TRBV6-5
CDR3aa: CASSSGTPNTGELFF
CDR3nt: TGTGCCAGCAGTTCCGGGACACCGAACACCGGGGAGCTGTTTTTT

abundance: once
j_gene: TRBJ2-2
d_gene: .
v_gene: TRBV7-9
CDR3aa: CASSFSTGELFF
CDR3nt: TGTGCCAGCAGCTTCAGCACCGGGGAGCTGTTTTTT

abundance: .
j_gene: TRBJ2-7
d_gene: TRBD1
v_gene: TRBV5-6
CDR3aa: CASSLRRTGRYEQYF
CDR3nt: TGTGCCAGCAGCTTGAGGCGGACAGGGAGATACGAGCAGTACTTC

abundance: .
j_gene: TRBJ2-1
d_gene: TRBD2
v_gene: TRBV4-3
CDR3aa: CASSQDWAGDYNEQFF
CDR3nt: TGCGCCAGCAGCCAAGATTGGGCGGGGGACTACAATGAGCAGTTCTTC

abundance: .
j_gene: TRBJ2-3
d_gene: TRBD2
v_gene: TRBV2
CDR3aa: CAITSGGSTDTQYF
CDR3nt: TGTGCCATCACTAGCGGGGGGTCGACAGATACGCAGTATTTT

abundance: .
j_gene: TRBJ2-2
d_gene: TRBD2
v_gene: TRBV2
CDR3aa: CASSEGPTSGGGTGELFF
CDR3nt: TGTGCCAGCAGTGAAGGCCCTACTAGCGGGGGGGGCACCGGGGAGCTGTTTTTT

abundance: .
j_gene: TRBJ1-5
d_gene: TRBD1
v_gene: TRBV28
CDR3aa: CASGLQGRSEQPQHF
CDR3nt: TGTGCCAGCGGCTTACAGGGGCGAAGTGAACAGCCCCAGCATTTT

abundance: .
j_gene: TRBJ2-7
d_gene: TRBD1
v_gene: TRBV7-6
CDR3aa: CASSPGGLYEQYF
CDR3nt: TGTGCCAGCAGCCCAGGGGGATTATACGAGCAGTACTTC

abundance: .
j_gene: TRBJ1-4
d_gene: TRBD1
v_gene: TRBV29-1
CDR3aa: CSGGQGVEKLFF
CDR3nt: TGCAGCGGGGGACAGGGGGTTGAAAAACTGTTTTTT

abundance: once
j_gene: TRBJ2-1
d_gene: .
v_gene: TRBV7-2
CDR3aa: CASTGGAKSNEQFF
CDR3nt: TGTGCCAGCACAGGAGGGGCTAAGTCGAATGAGCAGTTCTTC

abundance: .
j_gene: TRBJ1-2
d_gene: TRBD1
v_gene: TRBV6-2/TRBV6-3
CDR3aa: CASSRPGQGMWYGYTF
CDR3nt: TGTGCCAGCAGCCGCCCGGGACAGGGGATGTGGTATGGCTACACCTTC

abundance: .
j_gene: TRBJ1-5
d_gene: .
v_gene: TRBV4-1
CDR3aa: CASSQVVAGNQPQHF
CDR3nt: TGCGCCAGCAGCCAAGTCGTGGCAGGGAATCAGCCCCAGCATTTT

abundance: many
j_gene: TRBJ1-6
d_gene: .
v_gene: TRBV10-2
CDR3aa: CASSDTGNSPLHF
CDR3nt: TGCGCCAGCAGCGATACAGGGAATTCACCCCTCCACTTT

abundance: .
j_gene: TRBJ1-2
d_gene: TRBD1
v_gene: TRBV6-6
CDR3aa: CASTSGGPNYGYTF
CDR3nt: TGTGCCAGCACCTCAGGGGGCCCTAACTATGGCTACACCTTC

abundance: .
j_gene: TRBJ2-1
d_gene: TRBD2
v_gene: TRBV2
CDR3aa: CASRGLVTNEQFF
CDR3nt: TGTGCCAGCAGGGGACTAGTAACCAATGAGCAGTTCTTC

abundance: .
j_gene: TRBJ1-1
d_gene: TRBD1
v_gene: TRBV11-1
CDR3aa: CASSTTGFTEAFF
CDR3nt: TGTGCCAGCAGCACGACAGGGTTCACTGAAGCTTTCTTT